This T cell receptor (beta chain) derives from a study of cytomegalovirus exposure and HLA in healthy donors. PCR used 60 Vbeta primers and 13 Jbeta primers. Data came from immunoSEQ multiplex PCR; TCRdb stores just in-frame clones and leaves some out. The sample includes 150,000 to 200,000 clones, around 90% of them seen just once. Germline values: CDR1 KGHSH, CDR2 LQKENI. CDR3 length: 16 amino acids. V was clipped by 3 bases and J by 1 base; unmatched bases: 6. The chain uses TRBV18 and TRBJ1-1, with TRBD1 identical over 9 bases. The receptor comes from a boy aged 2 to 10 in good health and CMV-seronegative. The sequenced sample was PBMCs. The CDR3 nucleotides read TGTGCCAGCTCACCCACACAGGGGGCTACGAACACTGAAGCTTTCTTT. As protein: CASSPTQGATNTEAFF.